This T cell receptor (beta chain) was found in a study of vaccination and CD4 T cells after COVID-19 (dated by TCRdb to 2022 to 2024). About the full investigation: The convalescent cohort comprised six males and four females, including two Hispanic individuals, seven Caucasians, two Asians and one multiracial person. Two doses of either the Pfizer-BioNTech BNT162b2 vaccine (n=8) or the Moderna mRNA-1273 vaccine (n=2) were administered to participants. Post-COVID blood samples from convalescent patients were collected a median of around 100 days after diagnosis, with a range of 35 to 161 days. Post-vaccine blood samples were collected a median of around 2.5 months after the second vaccine dose, ranging from roughly 14 to 241 days. Overlapping spike peptide pools from SARS-CoV-2 and from the common cold coronaviruses HCoV-NL63, HCoV-OC43 and HCoV-229E were used as culture stimuli. As controls, cultures received a CEFX viral epitope pool (the positive control), an HIV-1 Nef peptide pool (the negative control), or no peptide at all. In under twelve COVID-19 convalescent patients and a few infection-naive healthy vaccine recipients, researchers compared the spike-specific CD4+ TCR repertoire from before mRNA vaccination with the repertoire from after. Results the study describes overall, beyond this receptor: Relatively few convalescent patients were included in the study, and early timepoints after natural infection were not analyzed. The median number of SARS-CoV-2-reactive clonotypes rose from 20 to 25 after infection to roughly 40 after vaccination, but the change was not significant. Of the vaccine-specific clones found in convalescent patients, nearly all (304 of 307) were mono-reactive for SARS-CoV-2 spike instead of being cross-reactive with common cold coronaviruses. In convalescent patients, a median approximately 89% of post-vaccine SARS-CoV-2-reactive clones were detected only after vaccination, suggesting vaccine-specific priming.

The library came from PCR. DNA from cultured CD4+ T cells was subjected to TCR sequencing with the Oncomine TCR Beta short-read assay at the Johns Hopkins FTIC core. Genomic DNA was extracted from the cultured CD4+ T cells with the QIAamp micro DNA kit. Oncomine TCR Beta libraries from cultured CD4+ T cells were pooled with unique dual indexes and sequenced on an Illumina iSeq 100. Under the source paper's analysis protocol: Non-productive sequences were removed, and CDR3s not starting with C, not ending with F or W, or shorter than 7 amino acids were discarded. The MANAFEST web application was used to identify antigen-specific clonotypes by comparing peptide-stimulated wells against reference wells and other culture wells. To be called positive, a clone needed an FDR below 0.05, an odds ratio above 5, and a productive frequency above 0.1% in at least two of three replicate wells. A clonotype counted as cross-reactive if it showed significant expansion both in the SARS-CoV-2 spike wells and in at least one common cold coronavirus spike condition. CDR3 homology was assessed with Levenshtein distances (stringdist) and unrooted phylogenetic trees (ape) in R version 3.6.1. TCRdb's own reprocessing of the public reads used fastp at Q25 and MiXCR and kept productive beta chains. Every distinct CDR3 protein forms one entry, paired with its most common genes and DNA. The V and J calls shown here were made by TCRdb, not taken from the authors' results. The sample table lists under 30,000 distinct CDR3 sequences, under 45% of them with a count of one. Approximately 19% of the sample is in the top ten clones.

The sample's treatment or condition label, decoded: roughly 11-day PBMC culture with coronavirus spike peptide pools or control peptides (ViraFEST assay). The ViraFEST assay was used in the study, in which antigen-specific T cells were expanded with peptide pools and expanded clonotypes were subsequently identified by TCR sequencing. Negative nucleocapsid antibody tests before and after vaccination confirmed that the healthy vaccine recipients had no prior SARS-CoV-2 infection. Each well held about 1.8 million PBMCs cultured with roughly 10 ug/ml peptide pools in IMDM containing roughly 5% human AB serum and around 10 IU/ml IL-2. On days 3 and 7, half of the culture medium was replaced with fresh IL-2-containing medium. After more than 8 days of culture, CD4+ T cells were isolated by negative selection using the EasySep CD4+ T cell isolation kit. PBMCs were separated from whole blood using Ficoll-Paque Plus gradient centrifugation and then either used fresh or cryopreserved at -140C. Culture conditions were generally each tested in triplicate wells.

On this clonotype itself: This receptor's antigen is unknown. No clone much larger than this one lies a single base away; base qualities are absent.

As encoded in the germline V gene, CDR1 is MNHNS while CDR2 is SASEGT. The V and J ends are trimmed by 6 bases and 4 bases, leaving 15 bases between them. The CDR3 measures 14 amino acids from cysteine to phenylalanine. Only the CDR3 DNA is retained, 42 bases long and in frame from the first base. This sequence was found in a human donor who received a COVID-19 vaccine. The sequence is built from TRBV6-1 and TRBJ2-5; perhaps TRBD2 is the D gene, with 7 bases matching. Sample: CD4+ T cells from blood, cultured in vitro, taken before SARS-CoV-2 vaccination. In nucleotides, the sequence is TGTGCCAGCAGAAGCTACAGGGAGGGAGAGACCCAGTACTTC. This gives the protein CASRSYREGETQYF.